Listed here is a single T cell receptor beta chain. What it binds is unknown. This entry comes from a study of beta chain features in type 1 diabetes. Germline-derived CDR1 and CDR2 are SEHNR and FQNEAQ (reference sequence). V was cut by 7 bases and J by 10 bases, with 18 bases left in between. The CDR3 is 13 amino acids. The study, taken as a whole, reports: Researchers report that Type 1 diabetes patients had moderately but significantly shorter TCRB CDR3s across all four CD4+ subsets.

Every isolated RNA sample was fully reverse transcribed, so sequencing captured expressed TCRB transcripts. The assay was immunoSEQ multiplex PCR, and TCRdb's table has in-frame clones only and misses some. The sample records around 260,000 clones, around 21% being singletons. Source material: naive CD4+ T cells from blood. This TCR was sampled from a middle-aged woman with type 1 diabetes. The chain is built from TRBV7-9 and TRBJ2-3; perhaps TRBD1 as D (6 bases). The chain's CDR3 is CASNPTPGEPQYF. DNA of the CDR3: TGTGCCAGCAACCCGACCCCAGGGGAGCCGCAGTATTTT.